This TCR beta chain was sequenced in a study of shared clonotypes between healthy human individuals. Study-level information: Sampling drew on donors who were two women and three men aged 18 to 49. Study-level results: Despite large depth, rarefaction showed incomplete sorted-subset sequencing.

Per germline, CDR1 MNHEY and CDR2 SVGAGI. There are 14 residues in the CDR3. TCRdb keeps only in-frame clones here, not all; method: immunoSEQ multiplex PCR. The sample has 2 million to 3 million clones, around nine tenths seen once. Comments on this clone: Its antigen is still unknown. A junction end diverges from the germline sequence, so it may reflect a read error.

Division of CD4+ cells produced a CD45RA+ naive subset and a CD45RA-negative memory subset. This chain joins TRBV6-5 and TRBJ2-3; D remains ambiguous. The receptor was isolated from a young man in good health. Sequenced material: naive CD4+ T cells sorted from blood. Subset here: CD45RA+ positively selected. This chain's CDR3 is CTSSRHPRTDTQYF. CDR3 nucleotide sequence: TGTACCAGCAGTCGACATCCTCGCACAGATACGCAGTATTTT.